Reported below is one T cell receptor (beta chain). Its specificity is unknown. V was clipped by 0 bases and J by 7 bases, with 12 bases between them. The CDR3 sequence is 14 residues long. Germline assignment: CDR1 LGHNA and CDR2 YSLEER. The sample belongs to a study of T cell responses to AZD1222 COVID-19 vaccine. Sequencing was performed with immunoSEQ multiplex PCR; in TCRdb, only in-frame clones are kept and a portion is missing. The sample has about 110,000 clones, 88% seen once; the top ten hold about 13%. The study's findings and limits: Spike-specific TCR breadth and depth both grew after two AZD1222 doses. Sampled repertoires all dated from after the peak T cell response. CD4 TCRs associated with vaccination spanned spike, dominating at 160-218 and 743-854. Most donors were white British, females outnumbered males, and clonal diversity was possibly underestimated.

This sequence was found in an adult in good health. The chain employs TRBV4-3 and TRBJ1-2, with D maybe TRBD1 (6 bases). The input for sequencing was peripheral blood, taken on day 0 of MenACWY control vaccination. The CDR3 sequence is CASSQEYRAGGYTF. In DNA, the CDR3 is TGCGCCAGCAGCCAAGAGTACAGGGCCGGTGGCTACACCTTC.